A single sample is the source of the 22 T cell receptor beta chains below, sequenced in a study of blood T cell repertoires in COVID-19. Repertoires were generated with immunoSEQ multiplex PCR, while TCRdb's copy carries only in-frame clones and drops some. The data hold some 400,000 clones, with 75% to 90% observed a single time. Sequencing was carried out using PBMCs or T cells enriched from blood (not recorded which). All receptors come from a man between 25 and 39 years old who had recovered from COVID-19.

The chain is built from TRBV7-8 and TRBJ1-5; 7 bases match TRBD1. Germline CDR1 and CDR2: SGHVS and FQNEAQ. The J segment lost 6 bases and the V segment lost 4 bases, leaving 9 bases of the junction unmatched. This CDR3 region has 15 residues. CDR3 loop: CASSWRGPGPQPQHF. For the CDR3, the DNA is TGTGCCAGCAGCTGGAGGGGGCCAGGGCCTCAGCCCCAGCATTTT.

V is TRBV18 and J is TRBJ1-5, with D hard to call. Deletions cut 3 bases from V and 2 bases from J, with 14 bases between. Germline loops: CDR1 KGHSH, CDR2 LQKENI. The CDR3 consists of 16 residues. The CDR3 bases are TGTGCCAGCTCACCCGATTCGGGAGAACGCAATCAGCCCCAGCATTTT. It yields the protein CASSPDSGERNQPQHF.

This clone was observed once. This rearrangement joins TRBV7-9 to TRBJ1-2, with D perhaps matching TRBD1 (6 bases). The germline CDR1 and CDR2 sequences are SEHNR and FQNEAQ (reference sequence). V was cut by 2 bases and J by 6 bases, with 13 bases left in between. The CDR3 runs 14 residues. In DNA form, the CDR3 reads TGTGCCAGCAGCTTAATTCAGGGGCCGAATGGCTACACCTTC. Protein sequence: CASSLIQGPNGYTF.

DNA for the CDR3: TGTGCCAGCAGCTTAGCCGGGGGAAATTCACCCCTCCACTTT. Protein product: CASSLAGGNSPLHF. This chain links TRBV7-2 with TRBJ1-6; weak D call: TRBD1 (5 bases). Trimming pared 0 bases from V and 7 bases from J, leaving 7 bases between. Germline lookup yields CDR1 SGHTA and CDR2 FQGNSA. This CDR3 is built from 14 residues.

The CDR3 DNA follows: TGCGCCAGCAGTCAATATGGGGGGGGACGGGCGACTTTCAGTGGGAACACCATATATTTT. Translated: CASSQYGGGRATFSGNTIYF. The V gene is TRBV23-1, the J gene TRBJ1-3; the D gene is possibly TRBD1 (5 bases). TRBV23-1 is placed among ORFs of uncertain function. V was trimmed by 1 base and J by 7 bases, leaving 29 bases between them. The CDR3 contains 20 residues.

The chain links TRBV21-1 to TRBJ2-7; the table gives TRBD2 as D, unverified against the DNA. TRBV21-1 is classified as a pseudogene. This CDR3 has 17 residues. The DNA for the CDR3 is TGTGCCAGCAGCAAATGTGGGACTAGCGGGAGATCCTACGAGCAGTACTTC. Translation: CASSKCGTSGRSYEQYF.

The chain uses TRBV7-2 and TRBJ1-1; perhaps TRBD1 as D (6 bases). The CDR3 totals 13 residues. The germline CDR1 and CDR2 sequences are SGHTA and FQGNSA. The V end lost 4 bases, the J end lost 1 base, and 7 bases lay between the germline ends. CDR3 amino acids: CASSSTGNTEAFF. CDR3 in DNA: TGTGCCAGCAGCTCGACAGGGAACACTGAAGCTTTCTTT.

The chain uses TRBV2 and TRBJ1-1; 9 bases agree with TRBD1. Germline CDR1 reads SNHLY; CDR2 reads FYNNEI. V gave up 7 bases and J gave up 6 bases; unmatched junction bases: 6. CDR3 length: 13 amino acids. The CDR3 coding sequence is TGTGCCAGCAATAATGGGGACAGGGCTGAAGCTTTCTTT. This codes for CASNNGDRAEAFF.

The CDR3 coding sequence is TGTGCCTTCGCCGGAGGGCCCTACGAGCAGTACTTC. Its translation is CAFAGGPYEQYF. V is TRBV30 and J is TRBJ2-7, with D possibly matching TRBD2 (6 bases). Trimming took off 7 bases at V and 2 bases at J, with 12 bases between the two ends. Germline loops: CDR1 GTSNPN, CDR2 SVGIG (reference sequence). The CDR3 loop spans 12 amino acids.

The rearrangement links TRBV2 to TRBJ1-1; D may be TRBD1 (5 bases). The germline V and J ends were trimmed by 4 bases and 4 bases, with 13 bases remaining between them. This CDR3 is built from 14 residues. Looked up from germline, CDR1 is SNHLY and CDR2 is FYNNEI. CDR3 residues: CASSGGGTGTEAFF. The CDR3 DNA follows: TGTGCCAGCAGTGGGGGCGGGACCGGCACTGAAGCTTTCTTT.

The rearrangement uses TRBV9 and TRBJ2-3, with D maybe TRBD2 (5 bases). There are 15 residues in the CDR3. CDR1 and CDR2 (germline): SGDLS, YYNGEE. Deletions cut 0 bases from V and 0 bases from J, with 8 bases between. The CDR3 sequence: CASSVEDWSTDTQYF. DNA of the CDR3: TGTGCCAGCAGCGTAGAGGACTGGAGCACAGATACGCAGTATTTT. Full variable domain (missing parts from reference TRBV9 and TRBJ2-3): DSGVTQTPKHLITATGQRVTLRCSPRSGDLSVYWYQQSLDQGLQFLIQYYNGEERAKGNILERFSAQQFPDLHSELNLSSLELGDSALYFCASSVEDWSTDTQYFGPGTRLTVL.

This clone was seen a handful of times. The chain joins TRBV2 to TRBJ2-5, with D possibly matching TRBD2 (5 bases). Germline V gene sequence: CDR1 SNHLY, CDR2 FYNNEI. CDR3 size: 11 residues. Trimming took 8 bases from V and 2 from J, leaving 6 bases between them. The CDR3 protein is CASGEQETQYF. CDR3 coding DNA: TGTGCCAGCGGGGAGCAAGAGACCCAGTACTTC.

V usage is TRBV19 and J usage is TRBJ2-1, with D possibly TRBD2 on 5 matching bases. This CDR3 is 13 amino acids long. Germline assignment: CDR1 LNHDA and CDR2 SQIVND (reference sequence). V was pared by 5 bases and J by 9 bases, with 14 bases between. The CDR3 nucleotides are TGTGCCAGTAGTGGAGGTGGGAGTCTTGAGCAGTTCTTC. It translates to CASSGGGSLEQFF.

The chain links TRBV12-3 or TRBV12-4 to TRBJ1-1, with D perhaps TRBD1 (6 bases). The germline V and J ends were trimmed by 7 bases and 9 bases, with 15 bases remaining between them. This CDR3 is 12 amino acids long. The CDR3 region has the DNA TGTGCCAGCATTTCTACTGGACAGCAAGCTTTCTTT. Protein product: CASISTGQQAFF.

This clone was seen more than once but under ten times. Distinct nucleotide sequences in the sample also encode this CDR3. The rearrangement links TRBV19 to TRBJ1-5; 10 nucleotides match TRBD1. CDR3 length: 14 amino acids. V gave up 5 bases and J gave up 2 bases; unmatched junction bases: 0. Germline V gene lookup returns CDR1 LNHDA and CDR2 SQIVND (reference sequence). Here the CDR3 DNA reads TGTGCCAGTAGTGGACAGGGGGGCAATCAGCCCCAGCATTTT. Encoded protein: CASSGQGGNQPQHF.

CDR3 protein: CASSYSFGTQNTEAFF. In DNA, the CDR3 is TGTGCCAGCAGTTACTCGTTTGGGACACAGAACACTGAAGCTTTCTTT. The chain joins TRBV6-5 to TRBJ1-1, with D possibly matching TRBD1 (6 bases). V lost 0 bases and J 1 base, leaving 12 bases between the germline ends. This CDR3 is 16 amino acids long. Germline assignment: CDR1 MNHEY and CDR2 SVGAGI.

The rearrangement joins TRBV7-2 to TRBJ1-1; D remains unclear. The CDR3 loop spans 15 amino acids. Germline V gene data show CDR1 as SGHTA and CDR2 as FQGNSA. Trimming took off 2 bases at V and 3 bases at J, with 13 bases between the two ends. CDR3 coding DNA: TGTGCCAGCAGCTTATGGTCTCGGAGGGACACTGAAGCTTTCTTT. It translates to CASSLWSRRDTEAFF.

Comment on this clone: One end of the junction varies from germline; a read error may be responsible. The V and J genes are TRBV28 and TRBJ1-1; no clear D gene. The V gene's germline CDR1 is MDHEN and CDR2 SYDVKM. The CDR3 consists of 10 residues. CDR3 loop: CASSQEIPNW. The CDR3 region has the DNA TGTGCCAGCAGTCAAGAAATACCTAACTGG.

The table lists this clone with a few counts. The CDR3 region is CATSRGDRVFGTEAFF. The CDR3 DNA follows: TGTGCCACCAGCAGAGGGGACAGGGTGTTCGGCACTGAAGCTTTCTTT. This chain connects TRBV15 to TRBJ1-1; 9 bases line up with TRBD1. Trimming took 1 base from V and 4 from J; bases not matched to a gene: 7. Looked up from germline, CDR1 is LNHNV and CDR2 is YYDKDF (reference sequence). This CDR3 comprises 16 residues.

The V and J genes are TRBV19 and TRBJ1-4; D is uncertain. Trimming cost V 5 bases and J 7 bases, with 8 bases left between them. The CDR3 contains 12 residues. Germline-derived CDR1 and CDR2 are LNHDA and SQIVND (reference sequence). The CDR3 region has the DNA TGTGCCAGTAGTTGGGCCGGTGAAAAACTGTTTTTT. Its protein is CASSWAGEKLFF.

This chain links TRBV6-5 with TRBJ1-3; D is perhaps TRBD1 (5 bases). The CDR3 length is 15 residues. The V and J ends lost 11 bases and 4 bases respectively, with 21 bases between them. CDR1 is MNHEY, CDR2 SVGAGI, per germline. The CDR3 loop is CAHSAGGGRGNTIYF. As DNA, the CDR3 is TGTGCCCACTCCGCCGGGGGGGGTAGAGGAAACACCATATATTTT.

The CDR3 sequence is CASSPHRDYEQYF. CDR3 nucleotide sequence: TGTGCCAGCTCACCACACAGGGACTACGAGCAGTACTTC. The rearrangement links TRBV18 to TRBJ2-7; D is possibly TRBD1 (6 bases). The germline CDR1 and CDR2 sequences are KGHSH and LQKENI. CDR3 length: 13 residues. Between the trimmed V and J ends, which lost 1 base and 3 bases, there was a span of 7 bases.